These 31 T cell receptor beta chains were all obtained from the same sample, sequenced in a study of blood T cell repertoires in COVID-19. The protocol was immunoSEQ multiplex PCR, while the TCRdb copy is restricted to in-frame clones and leaves out a portion. The sample contains about 200,000 clones, around 82% of which appear only once. What was sequenced was peripheral blood. All receptors come from a woman aged 40 to 49 with active or convalescent COVID-19.

The CDR3, as DNA: TGTGCCAGCAGCTCGGGTGGCAACTACTACACCTTC. Encoded protein: CASSSGGNYYTF. The gene calls are TRBV5-8 and TRBJ1-2; D not resolved. V was pared by 3 bases and J by 10 bases, with 13 bases between. Germline CDR1 reads SGHTS; CDR2 reads YDEGEE. The CDR3 sequence is 12 residues long. Together with reference TRBV5-8 and TRBJ1-2, the CDR3 gives the full variable domain: EAGVTQSPTHLIKTRGQQATLRCSPISGHTSVYWYQQALGLGLQFLLWYDEGEERNRGNFPPRFSGRQFPNYSSELNVNALELEDSALYLCASSSGGNYYTFGSGTRLTVV.

The chain combines TRBV29-1 with TRBJ1-2, with 9 bases aligning to TRBD1. Germline values: CDR1 SQVTM, CDR2 ANQGSEA. Trimming at V came to 6 bases and at J to 11 bases, leaving 13 bases not matched to a gene. The CDR3 covers 13 residues. In nucleotides, the CDR3 is TGCAGCGTGGGACCTCGGACAGGGGAGGAATACACCTTC. Translated: CSVGPRTGEEYTF. The whole variable domain, remainder taken from reference TRBV29-1 and TRBJ1-2, is SAVISQKPSRDICQRGTSLTIQCQVDSQVTMMFWYRQQPGQSLTLIATANQGSEATYESGFVIDKFPISRPNLTFSTLTVSNMSPEDSSIYLCSVGPRTGEEYTFGSGTRLTVV.

V is TRBV7-6 and J is TRBJ2-7; weak D call: TRBD2 (6 bases). Germline loops: CDR1 SGHVS, CDR2 FNYEAQ. The CDR3 consists of 16 residues. The V end lost 1 base, the J end lost 0 bases, and 13 bases lay between the germline ends. The CDR3 DNA sequence: TGTGCCAGCAGCTTAGGGGCGCGGGGCCCCTCCTACGAGCAGTACTTC. Residues: CASSLGARGPSYEQYF.

The genes are TRBV27 and TRBJ1-6, with 12 bases identical to TRBD1. CDR3 size: 15 residues. J lost 7 bases, V lost 6 bases, and 4 bases had no gene match. Germline V lookup: CDR1 MNHEY, CDR2 SMNVEV (reference sequence). The CDR3 sequence is CASSRDRGRNSPLHF. CDR3 nucleotide sequence: TGTGCCAGCAGCCGGGACAGGGGGCGGAATTCACCCCTCCACTTT.

The V call is TRBV6-5, the J call TRBJ2-7, with D perhaps TRBD1 (8 bases). This CDR3 comprises 14 residues. The ends were cut back, 7 bases at V and 3 bases at J, with 16 bases in the middle. The germline V gene encodes CDR1 MNHEY and CDR2 SVGAGI. The CDR3 DNA reads as TGTGCCAGCACCAGGACAGGGAGGGACTACGAGCAGTACTTC. This translates into CASTRTGRDYEQYF.

The rearrangement joins TRBV28 to TRBJ1-5, with D unresolved. The CDR3 extends over 16 amino acids. Trimming pared 3 bases from V and 0 bases from J, leaving 12 bases between. Germline CDR1 reads MDHEN; CDR2 reads SYDVKM. CDR3 coding DNA: TGTGCCAGCAGTTTTTTCGGGGATCATAGCAATCAGCCCCAGCATTTT. This encodes CASSFFGDHSNQPQHF. Together with reference TRBV28 and TRBJ1-5, the CDR3 gives the full variable domain: DVKVTQSSRYLVKRTGEKVFLECVQDMDHENMFWYRQDPGLGLRLIYFSYDVKMKEKGDIPEGYSVSREKKERFSLILESASTNQTSMYLCASSFFGDHSNQPQHFGDGTRLSIL.

The J gene is TRBJ1-1, the V gene TRBV4-2; D uncertain. The length of the CDR3 is 15 residues. The V and J ends lost 1 base and 1 base respectively, with 10 bases between them. Germline loops: CDR1 LGHNA, CDR2 YNFKEQ. The CDR3 DNA reads as TGTGCCAGCAGCCAAGGTGTTGGAGGGAACACTGAAGCTTTCTTT. Translating it yields CASSQGVGGNTEAFF.

This clone was found a few times. The V and J genes are TRBV9 and TRBJ1-1; D not resolved. Germline values: CDR1 SGDLS, CDR2 YYNGEE. The CDR3 runs to 14 residues. Trimming stripped 0 bases from V and 3 bases from J, with 9 bases between. CDR3 loop: CASSVGRVDTEAFF. For the CDR3, the DNA is TGTGCCAGCAGCGTAGGACGGGTAGACACTGAAGCTTTCTTT.

This clone was recorded a few times. This chain connects TRBV19 to TRBJ2-5, with 8 bases identical to TRBD2. The CDR3 contains 17 residues. The V and J ends lost 6 bases and 5 bases, in that order; junction bases with no gene match: 17. CDR1 is LNHDA, CDR2 SQIVND, per germline (reference sequence). The CDR3 bases are TGTGCCAGTAGCCCTGGTGGACGACGGGGGGGCATGGAGACCCAGTACTTC. This codes for CASSPGGRRGGMETQYF.

The gene calls are TRBV3-1 (or the pseudogene TRBV3-2) and TRBJ1-1, with no clear D. Between the trimmed V and J ends, which lost 1 base and 1 base, there was a span of 7 bases. CDR1 and CDR2 (germline): LGHDT, YNNKEL (reference sequence). This CDR3 contains 14 residues. The CDR3 sequence: CASSQVNGNTEAFF. CDR3 DNA: TGTGCCAGCAGCCAAGTAAACGGGAACACTGAAGCTTTCTTT.

The chain uses TRBV10-1 and TRBJ2-7, with D possibly TRBD1 on 6 matching bases. This CDR3 is 12 amino acids long. Trimming shortened V by 6 bases and J by 3 bases, and 9 bases separated the two germline ends. Germline CDR1 and CDR2: WNHNN and SYGVQD (reference sequence). This CDR3 is CASSSDSYEQYF. The CDR3 region has the DNA TGCGCCAGCAGCTCGGACAGCTACGAGCAGTACTTC.

The gene calls are TRBV4-3 and TRBJ2-1; a possible D gene is TRBD2 (6 bases). With 2 bases removed from V and 6 bases from J, the gap between germline ends came to 14 bases. The CDR3 contains 15 residues. The V gene's germline CDR1 is LGHNA and CDR2 YSLEER. The CDR3, as DNA: TGCGCCAGCAGCCAACCAGGAGCGGGCGCCAATGAGCAGTTCTTC. The encoded protein is CASSQPGAGANEQFF.

This sequence joins TRBV5-4 and TRBJ2-3; TRBD2 aligns across 7 bases. Germline V lookup: CDR1 SGHNT, CDR2 YYREEE (reference sequence). The CDR3 has 15 amino acids. The junction had 5 bases not matched to a gene; V was cut back by 3 bases and J by 1 base. CDR3 bases: TGTGCCAGCAGCTCGGGCGCGGGAGGCACAGATACGCAGTATTTT. It yields the protein CASSSGAGGTDTQYF.

The gene calls are TRBV5-1 and TRBJ2-7; 14 bases map to TRBD2. After removal of 4 bases from V and 6 bases from J, the junction contained 6 bases not matched to a gene. The CDR3 runs 15 residues. CDR1 SGHRS and CDR2 YFSETQ come from the germline V gene. The chain's CDR3 is CASSPGTSGSVEQYF. CDR3 bases: TGCGCCAGCAGCCCTGGGACTAGCGGGAGCGTCGAGCAGTACTTC.

The V and J genes are TRBV3-1 (or the pseudogene TRBV3-2) and TRBJ2-5; 10 nucleotides line up with TRBD2. This CDR3 has 16 residues. V lost 2 bases and J lost 1; bases outside the gene matches: 4. The germline gives CDR1 LGHDT, CDR2 YNNKEL (reference sequence). As DNA, the CDR3 is TGTGCCAGCAGCCAACTAGCGGGAGCCCCCCAAGAGACCCAGTACTTC. Its protein product is CASSQLAGAPQETQYF.

The gene calls are TRBV4-1 and TRBJ1-2; D perhaps matches TRBD1 (6 bases). The CDR3 is 15 residues long. With 3 bases removed from V and 2 bases from J, the gap between germline ends came to 13 bases. Per the germline V gene, CDR1 is MGHRA and CDR2 is YSYEKL. As DNA, the CDR3 is TGCGCCAGCAGCCAGGGCAGACAGGAGAACTATGGCTACACCTTC. Protein sequence: CASSQGRQENYGYTF.

J is TRBJ2-1 and V is TRBV29-1; D gene uncertain. Germline CDR1 is SQVTM and CDR2 is ANQGSEA. This CDR3 region has 13 residues. Trimming shortened V by 6 bases and J by 9 bases, and 18 bases separated the two germline ends. The CDR3 DNA sequence: TGCAGCGTGCGTAAGAGGCTAGTCGGTGAGCAGTTCTTC. Its translation: CSVRKRLVGEQFF.

This clone was seen only once. This chain uses TRBV3-1 (or the pseudogene TRBV3-2) with TRBJ1-6, with a possible D match to TRBD1 (5 bases). Between the trimmed V and J ends, which lost 4 bases and 7 bases, there was a span of 14 bases. Germline V gene sequence: CDR1 LGHDT, CDR2 YNNKEL (reference sequence). This CDR3 has 15 amino acids. The CDR3 sequence: CASSRGGDSNSPLHF. As DNA, the CDR3 is TGTGCCAGCAGCCGGGGTGGAGACAGCAATTCACCCCTCCACTTT.

The CDR3 sequence: CATRDRATEAFF. In nucleotides, the CDR3 is TGTGCCACGAGGGACAGGGCCACTGAAGCTTTCTTT. J is TRBJ1-1 and V is TRBV28; 9 nucleotides line up with TRBD1. The junction had 4 bases not matched to a gene; V was cut back by 10 bases and J by 4 bases. The CDR3 length is 12 residues. CDR1 MDHEN and CDR2 SYDVKM come from the germline V gene.

The chain uses TRBV4-3 and TRBJ1-3, with D possibly being TRBD1 (5 bases). V lost 0 bases to trimming and J lost 2 bases, with 14 bases between them. Germline CDR1 is LGHNA and CDR2 is YSLEER. The CDR3 contains 17 residues. Here the CDR3 DNA reads TGCGCCAGCAGCCAAGATGGGGGGGTTTGGGCTGGAAACACCATATATTTT. Translation gives CASSQDGGVWAGNTIYF.

This clone has only one observation. This sequence joins TRBV2 and TRBJ2-3; possible D gene TRBD2, 6 bases. The CDR3 extends over 16 amino acids. Germline V gene lookup returns CDR1 SNHLY and CDR2 FYNNEI. V lost 7 bases, J lost 1 base, and 18 bases lay in between. Here the CDR3 reads CASTTGGAGRTDTQYF. The CDR3, as DNA: TGTGCCAGCACCACCGGAGGGGCTGGACGCACAGATACGCAGTATTTT.

J is TRBJ2-1 and V is TRBV7-6; 8 positions match TRBD2. CDR1 is SGHVS, CDR2 FNYEAQ, per germline. With V trimmed by 4 bases and J by 8 bases, 10 bases remained unmatched. The CDR3 consists of 15 residues. The chain's CDR3 is CASSYVSGGQDEQFF. The CDR3 DNA reads as TGTGCCAGCAGCTACGTCTCGGGGGGGCAAGATGAGCAGTTCTTC. The full variable domain, with the rest looked up from reference TRBV7-6 and TRBJ2-1, is GAGVSQSPRYKVTKRGQDVALRCDPISGHVSLYWYRQALGQGPEFLTYFNYEAQQDKSGLPNDRFSAERPEGSISTLTIQRTEQRDSAMYRCASSYVSGGQDEQFFGPGTRLTVL.

This clone was counted ten times or more. The chain carries TRBV10-3 and TRBJ1-2; D unresolved. The germline V gene encodes CDR1 ENHRY and CDR2 SYGVKD. V gave up 0 bases and J gave up 1 base, with 6 bases separating them. The CDR3 totals 14 residues. DNA for the CDR3: TGTGCCATCAGTGAGTCGGAGGTTAACTATGGCTACACCTTC. It specifies CAISESEVNYGYTF.

The J gene is TRBJ2-1, the V gene TRBV5-1, with 10 nucleotides matching TRBD2. Germline loops: CDR1 SGHRS, CDR2 YFSETQ. The CDR3 has 15 amino acids. The trim removed 5 bases at V and 3 bases at J, leaving 5 bases unmatched. CDR3 loop: CASSNRTSGYNEQFF. Written as DNA, the CDR3 is TGCGCCAGCAGTAATAGGACTAGCGGCTACAATGAGCAGTTCTTC. Full variable domain (missing parts from reference TRBV5-1 and TRBJ2-1): KAGVTQTPRYLIKTRGQQVTLSCSPISGHRSVSWYQQTPGQGLQFLFEYFSETQRNKGNFPGRFSGRQFSNSRSEMNVSTLELGDSALYLCASSNRTSGYNEQFFGPGTRLTVL.

J is TRBJ1-2 and V is TRBV7-9; 7 bases align to TRBD1. Trimming cost V 0 bases and J 3 bases; bases outside gene matches: 7. Germline V gene lookup returns CDR1 SEHNR and CDR2 FQNEAQ (reference sequence). The CDR3 consists of 16 residues. CDR3 DNA sequence: TGTGCCAGCAGCTTAGCGACAGGGATGCTCGACTATGGCTACACCTTC. It encodes CASSLATGMLDYGYTF.

This chain links TRBV28 with TRBJ2-7; 8 nucleotides line up with TRBD1. The germline V gene encodes CDR1 MDHEN and CDR2 SYDVKM. CDR3 length: 14 amino acids. J gave up 3 bases and V 4 bases, and 5 bases lay outside the gene matches. The CDR3 DNA reads as TGTGCCAGCAGTTACGCACAGGGGGGCTACGAGCAGTACTTC. Translation gives CASSYAQGGYEQYF.

This chain uses TRBV2 with TRBJ2-2; D perhaps matches TRBD1 (6 bases). In germline, CDR1 is SNHLY, CDR2 FYNNEI. The ends were cut back, 5 bases at V and 4 bases at J, with 11 bases in the middle. This CDR3 is built from 14 residues. CDR3 DNA sequence: TGTGCCAGCAGTCGTCGAGGGGGCACCGGGGAGCTGTTTTTT. This translates into CASSRRGGTGELFF. Full variable domain (remainder filled in from reference TRBV2 and TRBJ2-2): EPEVTQTPSHQVTQMGQEVILRCVPISNHLYFYWYRQILGQKVEFLVSFYNNEISEKSEIFDDQFSVERPDGSNFTLKIRSTKLEDSAMYFCASSRRGGTGELFFGEGSRLTVL.

The rearrangement uses TRBV19 and TRBJ2-7; a possible D gene is TRBD1 (6 bases). The V and J ends lost 8 bases and 3 bases respectively, with 17 bases between them. CDR1 and CDR2 from the germline V gene are LNHDA and SQIVND (reference sequence). The CDR3 totals 14 residues. CDR3 amino acids: CASQGRAGNYEQYF. The CDR3 bases are TGTGCCAGTCAGGGGCGGGCAGGGAACTACGAGCAGTACTTC.

This chain uses TRBV19 with TRBJ2-3, with TRBD2 identical over 10 bases. V lost 4 bases to trimming and J lost 6 bases; unmatched junction nucleotides: 4. The CDR3 length is 14 residues. Germline V gene data show CDR1 as LNHDA and CDR2 as SQIVND (reference sequence). In DNA, the CDR3 is TGTGCCAGTAGTAGGAGCGGGGGGGCCGATACGCAGTATTTT. The encoded protein is CASSRSGGADTQYF.

In this sample, this clone turned up once. This chain connects TRBV5-5 to TRBJ1-6; a weak D match, TRBD1 (5 bases). Trimming took off 6 bases at V and 4 bases at J, with 17 bases between the two ends. The germline CDR1 and CDR2 sequences are SGHKS and YYEKEE (reference sequence). There are 16 residues in the CDR3. The DNA of the CDR3 is TGTGCCAGCACCGAATCAGGGCGGCGGTATAATTCACCCCTCCACTTT. It translates to CASTESGRRYNSPLHF.

The rearrangement links TRBV6-5 to TRBJ1-3; the match to TRBD1 covers 8 bases. This CDR3 has 13 residues. Germline trimming cut 10 bases from V and 4 bases from J; bases unmatched to any gene: 6. Per germline, CDR1 MNHEY and CDR2 SVGAGI. In DNA, the CDR3 is TGTGCCACTTGGACAGGGCACGGAAACACCATATATTTT. Translated, it gives CATWTGHGNTIYF.